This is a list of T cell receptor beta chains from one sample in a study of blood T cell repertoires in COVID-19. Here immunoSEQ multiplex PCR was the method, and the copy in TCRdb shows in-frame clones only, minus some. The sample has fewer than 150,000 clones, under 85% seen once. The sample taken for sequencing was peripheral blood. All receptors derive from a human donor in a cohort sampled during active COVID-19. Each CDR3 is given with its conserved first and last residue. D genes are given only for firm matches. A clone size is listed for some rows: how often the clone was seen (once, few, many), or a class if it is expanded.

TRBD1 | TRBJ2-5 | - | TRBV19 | TGTGCCAGTACGAACCATCCAACAGGGGGAGAGACCCAGTACTTC | CASTNHPTGGETQYF
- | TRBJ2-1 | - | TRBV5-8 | TGTGCCAGCAGCTGGAGGACTTTGATCTTC | CASSWRTLIF
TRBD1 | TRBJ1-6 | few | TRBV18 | TGTGCCAGCTCACCGCAGACAGGGGAAGGTTCACCCCTCCACTTT | CASSPQTGEGSPLHF
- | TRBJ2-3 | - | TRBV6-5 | TGTGCCAGCGAGGGGACTCGCACAGATACGCAGTATTTT | CASEGTRTDTQYF
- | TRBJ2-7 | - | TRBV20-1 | TGCAGTGCTAGTGACCGCTACGAGCAGTACTTC | CSASDRYEQYF
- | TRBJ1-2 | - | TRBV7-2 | TGTGCCAGCAGCTTACGCAGGGGAGACTATGGCTACACCTTC | CASSLRRGDYGYTF
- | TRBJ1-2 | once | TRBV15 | TGTGCCACCAGCAGACCCTCCAGTTATGGCTACACCTTC | CATSRPSSYGYTF
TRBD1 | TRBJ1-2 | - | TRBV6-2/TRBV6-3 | TGTGCCAGCAGCCCTACAGGACAGGCCTCGAACTATGGCTACACCTTC | CASSPTGQASNYGYTF
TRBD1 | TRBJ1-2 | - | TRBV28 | TGTGCCAGCAGTCTTACAGGGGGGGTAGGCTACACCTTC | CASSLTGGVGYTF
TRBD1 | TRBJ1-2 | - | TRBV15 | TGTGCCACCAGCTCCAGCAGGGGGATGGGGGGCTACACCTTC | CATSSSRGMGGYTF
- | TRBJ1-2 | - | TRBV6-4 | TGTGCCAGCAGTGATGGGCCCGGTAACTATGGCTACACCTTC | CASSDGPGNYGYTF
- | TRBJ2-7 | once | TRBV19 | TGTGCCAGTAGTATTGGGGGGTCCTACGAGCAGTACTTC | CASSIGGSYEQYF
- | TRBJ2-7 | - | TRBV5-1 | TGCGCCAGCAGCTTGGGCGGAACCTCCTACGAGCAGTACTTC | CASSLGGTSYEQYF
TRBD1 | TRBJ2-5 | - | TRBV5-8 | TGTGCCAGCAGCTTGGGGGACAGGGGCTACCTTCAAGAGACCCAGTACTTC | CASSLGDRGYLQETQYF
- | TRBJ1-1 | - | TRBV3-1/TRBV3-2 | TGTGCCAGCAGCCGTGGGAGGCAGTTAAACACTGAAGCTTTCTTT | CASSRGRQLNTEAFF
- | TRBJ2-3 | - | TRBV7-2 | TGTGCCAGCAGCTTATTCGCGGGTGGAGGAGATACGCAGTATTTT | CASSLFAGGGDTQYF
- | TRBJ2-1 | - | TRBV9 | TGTGCCAGCAGCGTAGCTCCGGCGGGGATCACCTACAATGAGCAGTTCTTC | CASSVAPAGITYNEQFF
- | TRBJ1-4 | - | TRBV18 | TGTGCCAGCTCACACAGGGAAAGTGGAGTAAAACTGTTTTTT | CASSHRESGVKLFF
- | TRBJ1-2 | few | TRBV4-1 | TGCGCCAGCAGCCAAAAGACTTCGGAGGCTAACTATGGCTACACCTTC | CASSQKTSEANYGYTF
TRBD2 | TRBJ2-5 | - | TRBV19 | TGTGCCAGTAGCCTCCTCCGAACCTCTAGCGGGGCCCAAGAGACCCAGTACTTC | CASSLLRTSSGAQETQYF
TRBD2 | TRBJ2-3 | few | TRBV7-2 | TGTGCCAGCAGCTTGAATAGCGGGGGGGCCAAAGATACGCAGTATTTT | CASSLNSGGAKDTQYF
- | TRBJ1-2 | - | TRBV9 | TGTGCCAGCAGCGTAGAGATAGGAGCTAACTATGGCTACACCTTC | CASSVEIGANYGYTF